A single T cell receptor beta chain is shown here with its context. As yet, its antigen is unknown. Gene names denote mouse genes. The read ends 1 residue early relative to the CDR3; the germline J gene fills the gap. This sample is part of a study of tissue T cells after allogeneic stem cell transplantation. The study, taken as a whole, reports: In patients and mice, blood and spleen missed much of tissue repertoire.

CDR3 length: 14 amino acids. The germline gives CDR1 SQVVS, CDR2 ANEGSEA. V gave up 1 base and J gave up 0 bases, with 4 bases separating them. Clones were sequenced by immunoSEQ multiplex PCR, and TCRdb holds only the in-frame ones, with some missing. The sample lists more than 45,000 clones; about 73% were seen once. Material for sequencing was sorted cells pooled from one or two spleens. This chain uses TRBV30 with TRBJ1-6, with D unresolved. TRBJ1-6 counts as an open reading frame of uncertain function. This clonotype was obtained from a pool of C57BL/6 mice in good health. The covered CDR3 bases are TGTAGTTCTAGAGCTCATTCCTATAATTCGCCCCTCTAC. Its protein is CSSRAHSYNSPLY. The full-length CDR3 reads as CSSRAHSYNSPLYF.